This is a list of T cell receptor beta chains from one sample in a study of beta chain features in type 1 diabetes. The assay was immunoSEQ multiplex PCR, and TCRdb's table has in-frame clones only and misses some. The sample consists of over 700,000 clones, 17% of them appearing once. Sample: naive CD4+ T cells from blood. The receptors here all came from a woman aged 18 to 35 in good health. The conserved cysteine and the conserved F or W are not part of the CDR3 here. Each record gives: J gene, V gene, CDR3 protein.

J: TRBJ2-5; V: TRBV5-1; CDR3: ASSLESRGEETQY
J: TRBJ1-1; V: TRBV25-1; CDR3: ASSEFGQPEAF
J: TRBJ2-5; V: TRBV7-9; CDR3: ASSLGSSGTLQETQY
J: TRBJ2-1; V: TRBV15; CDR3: ATSIGGTSGENEQF
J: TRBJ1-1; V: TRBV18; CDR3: ASSPGQVKMNTEAF
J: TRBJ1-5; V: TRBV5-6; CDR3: ASSFGDQPQH
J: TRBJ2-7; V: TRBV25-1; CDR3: ASSARVAGGPEQY
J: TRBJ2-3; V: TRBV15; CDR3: ATSRTGSGRATDTQY
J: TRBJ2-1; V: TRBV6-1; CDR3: ASRRGAGSYNEQF
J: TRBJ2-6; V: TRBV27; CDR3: ASTDIPRVGGLPGANVLT
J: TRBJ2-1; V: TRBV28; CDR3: ASLSDNEQF
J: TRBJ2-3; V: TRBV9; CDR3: ASSVKPHRTSPTSTDTQY
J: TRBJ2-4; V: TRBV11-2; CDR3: ASSLADAGMTKNIQY
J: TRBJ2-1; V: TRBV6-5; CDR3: ASSSRLAGYNEQF